This T cell receptor beta chain was identified during a study of T cell clones after liver transplantation. Study context: TCRbeta sequencing after a pre-transplant mixed lymphocyte reaction identified graft-donor-reactive clones, later tracked in post-transplant blood. Three of eight recipients were HCV-positive; others had non-autoimmune, non-viral indications. Draws occurred before transplant, before withdrawal, and after complete or failed withdrawal.

CD3+CD4+ and CD3+CD8+ cells were FACS-sorted from thawed unstimulated PBMCs. Sequenced by immunoSEQ multiplex PCR; TCRdb stores in-frame clones only, minus some. Of some 57,000 clones listed, 70% to 75% were seen once; the top ten hold 7.5% to 10%. The CDR3 has 12 amino acids. V lost 2 bases, J lost 9 bases, and 1 base stayed unmatched. Germline CDR1 is MGHRA and CDR2 is YSYEKL. Sequencing used CD4+ T cells from blood, obtained at the 22-month timepoint. J is TRBJ2-3 and V is TRBV4-1, with 8 bases matching TRBD1. This clonotype was obtained from a human patient who received a liver transplant. These T cells may partly come from the graft donor. DNA for the CDR3: TGCGCCAGCAGCCAACCAGGGGGCACGCAGTATTTT. Amino acid sequence: CASSQPGGTQYF.